Listed below are T cell receptor beta chains from one sample, sequenced in a study of technical replicates of blood from four donors. Assay used: immunoSEQ multiplex PCR; TCRdb lists only in-frame clones, some missing. Of 95,000 to 100,000 clones in the sample, under 97% were seen once. What was sequenced was T cells isolated from PBMCs. The source of these receptors is a human donor in good health. Each CDR3 is given with its conserved first and last residue. A clone size is listed for some rows: how often the clone was seen (once, few, many), or a class if it is expanded.

clone size: -
CDR3 length: 15
V gene: TRBV4-1
J gene: TRBJ2-2
CDR3 protein: CASSQEAQNTGELFF

clone size: once
CDR3 length: 14
V gene: TRBV28
J gene: TRBJ1-1
CDR3 protein: CASSLGQGWGEAFF

clone size: -
CDR3 length: 15
V gene: TRBV11-2
J gene: TRBJ1-5
CDR3 protein: CASSLGLGSNQPQHF

clone size: -
CDR3 length: 15
V gene: TRBV2
J gene: TRBJ2-1
CDR3 protein: CASSDGLHPDNEQFF

clone size: -
CDR3 length: 14
V gene: TRBV11-3
J gene: TRBJ1-1
CDR3 protein: CASSLVRTGGEAFF

clone size: -
CDR3 length: 13
V gene: TRBV29-1
J gene: TRBJ1-1
CDR3 protein: CSGEGTVNTEAFF

clone size: -
CDR3 length: 14
V gene: TRBV4-1
J gene: TRBJ1-1
CDR3 protein: CASSQFGEVGEAFF

clone size: -
CDR3 length: 14
V gene: TRBV7-9
J gene: TRBJ1-2
CDR3 protein: CASSSLSGGDGYTF

clone size: -
CDR3 length: 20
V gene: TRBV6-1
J gene: TRBJ2-3
CDR3 protein: CASSARSLAGGPTGTDTQYF

clone size: -
CDR3 length: 15
V gene: TRBV13
J gene: TRBJ2-1
CDR3 protein: CASSSGWLRGNEQFF

clone size: -
CDR3 length: 15
V gene: TRBV11-2
J gene: TRBJ1-2
CDR3 protein: CASRVKSRGNYGYTF

clone size: once
CDR3 length: 15
V gene: TRBV5-6
J gene: TRBJ2-3
CDR3 protein: CASSQTSGRSDTQYF

clone size: -
CDR3 length: 15
V gene: TRBV7-6
J gene: TRBJ2-1
CDR3 protein: CASSSGTRLDNEQFF

clone size: once
CDR3 length: 17
V gene: TRBV10-3
J gene: TRBJ2-5
CDR3 protein: CAISPSASSGAGETQYF

clone size: -
CDR3 length: 16
V gene: TRBV5-1
J gene: TRBJ2-7
CDR3 protein: CASSLAQDRGMYEQYF

clone size: -
CDR3 length: 12
V gene: TRBV30
J gene: TRBJ1-2
CDR3 protein: CAWSADSYGYTF

clone size: once
CDR3 length: 15
V gene: TRBV27
J gene: TRBJ1-1
CDR3 protein: CASSNSYGGETEAFF

clone size: -
CDR3 length: 18
V gene: TRBV19
J gene: TRBJ1-6
CDR3 protein: CASSIANKIGTDSSPLHF

clone size: -
CDR3 length: 14
V gene: TRBV28
J gene: TRBJ1-3
CDR3 protein: CASSSRSSGNTIYF

clone size: -
CDR3 length: 13
V gene: TRBV6-1
J gene: TRBJ2-2
CDR3 protein: CASSDLRTGELFF

clone size: -
CDR3 length: 16
V gene: TRBV27
J gene: TRBJ2-3
CDR3 protein: CASSLAGTGGTDTQYF

clone size: -
CDR3 length: 14
V gene: TRBV5-1
J gene: TRBJ1-1
CDR3 protein: CASSLGYQTTEAFF

clone size: -
CDR3 length: 12
V gene: TRBV2
J gene: TRBJ2-7
CDR3 protein: CASSEGRREQYF